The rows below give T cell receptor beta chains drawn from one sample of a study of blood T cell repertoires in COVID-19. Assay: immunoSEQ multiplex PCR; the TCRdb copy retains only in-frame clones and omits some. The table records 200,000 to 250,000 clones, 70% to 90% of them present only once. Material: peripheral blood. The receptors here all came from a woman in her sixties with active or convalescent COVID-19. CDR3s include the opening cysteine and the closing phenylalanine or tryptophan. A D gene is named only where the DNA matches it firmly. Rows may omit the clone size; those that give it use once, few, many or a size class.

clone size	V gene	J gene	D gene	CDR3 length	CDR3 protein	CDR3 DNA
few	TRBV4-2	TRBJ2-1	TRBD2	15	CASSQGLAGVVEQFF	TGTGCCAGCAGCCAAGGACTAGCGGGAGTTGTTGAGCAGTTCTTC
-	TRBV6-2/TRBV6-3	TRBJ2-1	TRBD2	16	CASSRTQRGAYNEQFF	TGTGCCAGCAGCCGCACTCAGCGGGGAGCCTACAATGAGCAGTTCTTC
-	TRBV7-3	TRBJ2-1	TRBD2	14	CASSSSGRGDEQFF	TGTGCCAGCAGTTCTAGCGGGAGGGGGGATGAGCAGTTCTTC
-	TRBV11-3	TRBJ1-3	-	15	CASSLNGGSGNTIYF	TGTGCCAGCAGCTTAAACGGAGGATCTGGAAACACCATATATTTT
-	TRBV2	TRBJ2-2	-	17	CASSPSTGFLYTGELFF	TGTGCCAGCAGTCCAAGTACAGGGTTCCTATACACCGGGGAGCTGTTTTTT
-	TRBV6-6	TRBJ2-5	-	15	CASSYLGRKKETQYF	TGTGCCAGCAGTTACTTAGGCAGGAAGAAAGAGACCCAGTACTTC
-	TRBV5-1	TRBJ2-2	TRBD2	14	CASSAGGQTGELFF	TGCGCCAGCAGCGCGGGGGGCCAAACCGGGGAGCTGTTTTTT
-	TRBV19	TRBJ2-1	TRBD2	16	CASSILREATYNEQFF	TGTGCCAGTAGTATACTGCGGGAGGCTACCTACAATGAGCAGTTCTTC
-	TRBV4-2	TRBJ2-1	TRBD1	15	CASSRRTGGGNEQFF	TGTGCCAGCAGCCGTCGGACAGGGGGAGGAAATGAGCAGTTCTTC
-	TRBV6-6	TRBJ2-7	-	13	CASSYSLTYEQYF	TGTGCCAGCAGTTACTCTCTTACCTACGAGCAGTACTTC
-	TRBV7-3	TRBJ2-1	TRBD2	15	CASSPIAGAPQKQFF	TGTGCCAGCAGCCCCATAGCGGGAGCCCCTCAAAAGCAGTTCTTC
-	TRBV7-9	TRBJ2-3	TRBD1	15	CASSSGQGNTDTQYF	TGTGCCAGCAGCTCGGGACAGGGGAATACAGATACGCAGTATTTT
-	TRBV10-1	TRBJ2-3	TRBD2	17	CASSGLTSGGRTDTQYF	TGCGCCAGCAGTGGGTTGACTAGCGGGGGACGCACAGATACGCAGTATTTT
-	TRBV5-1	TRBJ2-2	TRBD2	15	CASSLTSGMVGELFF	TGCGCCAGCAGCTTGACTAGCGGGATGGTCGGGGAGCTGTTTTTT
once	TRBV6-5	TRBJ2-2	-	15	CASSYVRAGTGELFF	TGTGCCAGCAGTTACGTTAGGGCGGGCACCGGGGAGCTGTTTTTT
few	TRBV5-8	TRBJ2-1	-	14	CASSRTIGHNEQFF	TGTGCCAGCAGCCGGACAATCGGCCACAATGAGCAGTTCTTC
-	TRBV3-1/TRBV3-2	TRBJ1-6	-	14	CASSRGDQNSPLHF	TGTGCCAGCAGTCGCGGGGACCAAAATTCACCCCTCCACTTT
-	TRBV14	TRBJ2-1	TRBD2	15	CASSPSRLAGGEQFF	TGTGCCAGCAGCCCTAGCAGACTAGCGGGAGGTGAGCAGTTCTTC
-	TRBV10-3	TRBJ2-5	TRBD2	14	CAISPIAGQETQYF	TGTGCCATCTCTCCTATAGCGGGCCAAGAGACCCAGTACTTC
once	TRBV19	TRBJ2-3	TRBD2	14	CASSVAGGTDTQYF	TGTGCCAGTAGTGTAGCGGGGGGCACAGATACGCAGTATTTT
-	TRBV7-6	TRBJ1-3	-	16	CASSLLQGGSGNTIYF	TGTGCCAGCAGCCTTCTACAGGGTGGCTCTGGAAACACCATATATTTT
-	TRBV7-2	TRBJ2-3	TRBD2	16	CASRPRTRFNADTQYF	TGTGCCAGCAGACCTCGGACTAGATTTAACGCAGATACGCAGTATTTT
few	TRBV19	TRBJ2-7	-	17	CASSLRVGGSEAYEQYF	TGTGCCAGTAGTCTTAGGGTTGGGGGCTCCGAGGCCTACGAGCAGTACTTC